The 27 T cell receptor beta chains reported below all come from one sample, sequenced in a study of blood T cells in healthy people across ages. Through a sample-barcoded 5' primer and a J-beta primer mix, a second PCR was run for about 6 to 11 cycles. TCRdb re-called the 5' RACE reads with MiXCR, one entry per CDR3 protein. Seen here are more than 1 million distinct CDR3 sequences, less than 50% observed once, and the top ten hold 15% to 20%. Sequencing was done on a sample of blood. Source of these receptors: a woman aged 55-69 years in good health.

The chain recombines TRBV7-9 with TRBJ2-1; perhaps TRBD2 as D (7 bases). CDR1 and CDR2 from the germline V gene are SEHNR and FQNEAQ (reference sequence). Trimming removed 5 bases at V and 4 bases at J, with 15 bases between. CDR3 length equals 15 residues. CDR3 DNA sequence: TGTGCCAGCAGCCGGGGGGCCGAAAGGTACAATGAGCAGTTCTTC. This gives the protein CASSRGAERYNEQFF.

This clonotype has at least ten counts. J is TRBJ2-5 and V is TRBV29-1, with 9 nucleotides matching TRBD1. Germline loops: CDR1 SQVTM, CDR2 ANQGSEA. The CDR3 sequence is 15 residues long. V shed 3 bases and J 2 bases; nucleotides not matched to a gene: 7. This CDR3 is CSVEPDRGRQETQYF. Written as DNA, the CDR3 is TGCAGCGTTGAGCCGGACAGGGGTCGACAAGAGACCCAGTACTTC.

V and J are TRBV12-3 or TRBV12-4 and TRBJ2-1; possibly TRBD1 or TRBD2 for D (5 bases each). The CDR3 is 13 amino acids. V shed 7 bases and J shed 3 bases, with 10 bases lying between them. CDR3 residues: CASTRGVYNEQFF. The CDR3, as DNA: TGTGCCAGCACTCGAGGGGTCTACAATGAGCAGTTCTTC.

CDR3 residues: CSPLPPNRGTGEQYF. CDR3 in DNA: TGCAGTCCACTCCCCCCCAACAGGGGGACGGGCGAGCAGTACTTC. V is TRBV20-1 and J is TRBJ2-7, with TRBD1 matching 8 bases. Per the germline V gene, CDR1 is DFQATT and CDR2 is SNEGSKA (reference sequence). V shed 8 bases and J 6 bases; nucleotides not matched to a gene: 18. This CDR3 region has 15 residues.

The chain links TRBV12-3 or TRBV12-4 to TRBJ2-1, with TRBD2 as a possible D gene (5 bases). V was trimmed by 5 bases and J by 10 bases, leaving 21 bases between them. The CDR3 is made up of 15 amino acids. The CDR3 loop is CASSPIRTPGGEQFF. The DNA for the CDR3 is TGTGCCAGCAGTCCTATAAGGACTCCAGGTGGGGAGCAGTTCTTC.

CDR3 residues: CASSSRREGKNIQYF. For the CDR3, the DNA is TGTGCCAGCAGCTCAAGGCGGGAGGGGAAAAACATTCAGTACTTC. J is TRBJ2-4 and V is TRBV7-2, with 9 bases fitting TRBD2. The junction had 5 bases not matched to a gene; V was cut back by 4 bases and J by 4 bases. The CDR3 covers 15 residues. The germline V gene encodes CDR1 SGHTA and CDR2 FQGNSA.

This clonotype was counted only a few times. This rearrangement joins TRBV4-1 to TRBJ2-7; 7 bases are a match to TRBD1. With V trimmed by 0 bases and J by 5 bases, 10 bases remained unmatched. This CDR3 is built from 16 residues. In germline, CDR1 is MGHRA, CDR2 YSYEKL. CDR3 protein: CASSQEVTGVRNEQYF. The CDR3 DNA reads TGCGCCAGCAGCCAAGAGGTCACAGGGGTCAGGAACGAGCAGTACTTC.

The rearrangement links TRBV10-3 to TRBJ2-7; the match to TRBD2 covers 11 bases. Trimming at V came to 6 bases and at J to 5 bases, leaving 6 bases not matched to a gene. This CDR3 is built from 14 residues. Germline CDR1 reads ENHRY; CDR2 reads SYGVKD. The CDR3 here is CAIRALAGGDEQYF. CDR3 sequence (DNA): TGTGCCATCAGGGCCCTAGCGGGAGGCGACGAGCAGTACTTC.

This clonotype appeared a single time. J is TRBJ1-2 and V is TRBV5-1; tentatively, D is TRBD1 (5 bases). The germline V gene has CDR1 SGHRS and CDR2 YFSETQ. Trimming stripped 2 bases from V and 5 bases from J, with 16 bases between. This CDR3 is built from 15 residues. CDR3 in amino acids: CASSLGQGGLYGYTF. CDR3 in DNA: TGCGCCAGCAGCTTAGGGCAGGGCGGACTATATGGCTACACCTTC.

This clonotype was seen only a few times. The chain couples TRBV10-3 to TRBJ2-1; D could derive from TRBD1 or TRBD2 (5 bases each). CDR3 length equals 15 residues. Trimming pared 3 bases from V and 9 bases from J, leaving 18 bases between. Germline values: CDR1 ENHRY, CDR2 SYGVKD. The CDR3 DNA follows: TGTGCCATCAGTGACGCTATGGGACGCGTGGCTGAGCAGTTCTTC. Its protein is CAISDAMGRVAEQFF.

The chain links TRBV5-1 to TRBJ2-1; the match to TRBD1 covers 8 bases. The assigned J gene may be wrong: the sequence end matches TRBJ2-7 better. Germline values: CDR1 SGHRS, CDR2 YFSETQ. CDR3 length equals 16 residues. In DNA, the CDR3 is TGCGCCAGCAGCTGGGGACAGGCCCCGAGCTACAATGAGCAGTACTTC. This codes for CASSWGQAPSYNEQYF.

The CDR3, as DNA: TGTGCCAGCAGGGGGACAGGGGCGGAAGAGACCCAGTACTTC. It yields the protein CASRGTGAEETQYF. The rearrangement uses TRBV21-1 and TRBJ2-7; the DNA was not used to check the table's D call, TRBD1. With the DNA end fitting TRBJ2-5 better, the J assignment may be wrong. TRBV21-1 is an annotated pseudogene. This CDR3 spans 14 amino acids.

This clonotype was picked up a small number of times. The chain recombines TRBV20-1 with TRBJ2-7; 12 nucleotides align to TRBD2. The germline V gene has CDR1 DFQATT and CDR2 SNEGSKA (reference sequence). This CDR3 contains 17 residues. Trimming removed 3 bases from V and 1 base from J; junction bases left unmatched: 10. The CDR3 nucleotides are TGCAGTGCTAGCCCCCGGCTACTAGCGGGAGGTTCCTACGAGCAGTACTTC. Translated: CSASPRLLAGGSYEQYF.

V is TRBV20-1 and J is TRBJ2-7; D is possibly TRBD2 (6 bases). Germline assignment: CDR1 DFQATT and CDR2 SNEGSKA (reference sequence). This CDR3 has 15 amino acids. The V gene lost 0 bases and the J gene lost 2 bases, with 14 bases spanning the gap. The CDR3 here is CSARDGLAYTYEQYF. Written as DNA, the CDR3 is TGCAGTGCTAGAGATGGGCTAGCGTATACCTACGAGCAGTACTTC.

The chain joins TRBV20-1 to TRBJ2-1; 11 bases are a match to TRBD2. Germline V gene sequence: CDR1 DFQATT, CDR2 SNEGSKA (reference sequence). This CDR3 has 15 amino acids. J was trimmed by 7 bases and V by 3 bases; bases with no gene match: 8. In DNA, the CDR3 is TGCAGTGCTAGGAGACTAGCGGGGCTTGGGAATGAGCAGTTCTTC. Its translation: CSARRLAGLGNEQFF.

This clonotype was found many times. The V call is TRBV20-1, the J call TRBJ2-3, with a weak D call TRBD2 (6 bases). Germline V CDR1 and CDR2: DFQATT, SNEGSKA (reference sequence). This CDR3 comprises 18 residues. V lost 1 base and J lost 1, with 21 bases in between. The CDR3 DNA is TGCAGTGCTAGAGGTCCCCGGTGGGCTAGCGTACGCACAGATACGCAGTATTTT. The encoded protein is CSARGPRWASVRTDTQYF.

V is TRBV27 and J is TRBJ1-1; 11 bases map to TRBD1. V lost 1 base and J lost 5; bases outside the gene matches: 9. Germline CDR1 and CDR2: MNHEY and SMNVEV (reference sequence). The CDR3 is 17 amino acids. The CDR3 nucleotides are TGTGCCAGCAGTTTATTACCGGGGGGACAGGGGGATACTGAAGCTTTCTTT. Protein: CASSLLPGGQGDTEAFF.

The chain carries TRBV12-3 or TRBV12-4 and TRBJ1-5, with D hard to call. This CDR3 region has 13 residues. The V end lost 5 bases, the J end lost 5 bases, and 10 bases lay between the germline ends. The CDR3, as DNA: TGTGCCAGCAGTGTGGTAGGAGATCAGCCCCAGCATTTT. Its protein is CASSVVGDQPQHF.

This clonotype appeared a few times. CDR3 region: CASSRRTGKETQYF. The CDR3 DNA sequence: TGTGCCAGCAGTCGTCGGACAGGGAAAGAGACCCAGTACTTC. This chain connects TRBV27 to TRBJ2-5, with TRBD1 matching over 8 bases. After removal of 5 bases from V and 3 bases from J, the junction contained 5 bases not matched to a gene. CDR1 and CDR2 (germline): MNHEY, SMNVEV (reference sequence). The CDR3 contains 14 residues.

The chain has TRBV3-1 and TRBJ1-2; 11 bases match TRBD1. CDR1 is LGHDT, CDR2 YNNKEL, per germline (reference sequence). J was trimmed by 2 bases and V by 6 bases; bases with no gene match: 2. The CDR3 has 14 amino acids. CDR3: CASRGDRGNYGYTF. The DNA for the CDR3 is TGTGCCAGCAGGGGGGACAGGGGGAACTATGGCTACACCTTC.

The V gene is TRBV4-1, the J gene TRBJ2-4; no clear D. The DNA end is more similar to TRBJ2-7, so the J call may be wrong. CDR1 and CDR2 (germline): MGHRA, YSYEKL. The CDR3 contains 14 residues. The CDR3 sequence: CASSQEWVEYEQYF. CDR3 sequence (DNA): TGCGCCAGCAGCCAAGAATGGGTCGAGTACGAGCAGTACTTC.

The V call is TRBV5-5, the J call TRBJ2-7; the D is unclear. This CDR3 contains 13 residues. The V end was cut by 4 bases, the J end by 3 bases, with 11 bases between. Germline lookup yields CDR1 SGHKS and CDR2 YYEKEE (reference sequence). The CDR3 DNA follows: TGTGCCAGCAGCACCCCAGACAACTACGAGCAGTACTTC. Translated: CASSTPDNYEQYF.

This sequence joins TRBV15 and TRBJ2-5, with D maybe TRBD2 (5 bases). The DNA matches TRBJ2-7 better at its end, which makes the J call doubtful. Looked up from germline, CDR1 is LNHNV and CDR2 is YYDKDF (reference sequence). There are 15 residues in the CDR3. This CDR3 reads CATSNTAVSPYEQYF. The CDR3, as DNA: TGTGCCACCAGTAATACAGCGGTATCTCCCTACGAGCAGTACTTC.

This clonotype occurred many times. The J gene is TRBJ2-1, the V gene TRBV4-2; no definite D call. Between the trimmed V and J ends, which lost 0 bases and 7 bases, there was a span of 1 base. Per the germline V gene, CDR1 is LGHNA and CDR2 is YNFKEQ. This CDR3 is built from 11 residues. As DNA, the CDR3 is TGTGCCAGCAGCCAAGAGAATGAGCAGTTCTTC. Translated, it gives CASSQENEQFF.

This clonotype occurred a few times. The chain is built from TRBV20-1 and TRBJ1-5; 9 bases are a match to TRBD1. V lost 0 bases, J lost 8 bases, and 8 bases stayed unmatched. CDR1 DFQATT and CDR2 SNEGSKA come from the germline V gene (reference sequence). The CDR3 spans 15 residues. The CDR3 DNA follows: TGCAGTGCTAGAGATCGAGACAGGGGGACTGAGCCCCAGCATTTT. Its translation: CSARDRDRGTEPQHF.

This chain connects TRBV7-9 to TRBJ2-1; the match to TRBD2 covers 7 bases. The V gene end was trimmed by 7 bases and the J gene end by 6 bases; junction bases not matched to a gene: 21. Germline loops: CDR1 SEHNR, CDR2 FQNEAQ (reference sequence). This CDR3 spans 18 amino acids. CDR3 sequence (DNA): TGTGCCAGCAACAACCGGGAAGCGGGAACATCGGGATCCAATGAGCAGTTCTTC. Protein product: CASNNREAGTSGSNEQFF.

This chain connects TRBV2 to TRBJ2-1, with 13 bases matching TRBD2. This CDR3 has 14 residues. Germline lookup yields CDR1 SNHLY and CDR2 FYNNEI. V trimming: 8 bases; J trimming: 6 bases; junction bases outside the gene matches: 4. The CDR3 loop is CASQRTSGSNEQFF. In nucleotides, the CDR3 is TGTGCCAGCCAACGGACTAGCGGGAGCAATGAGCAGTTCTTC.